The rows below give T cell receptor beta chains drawn from one sample of a study of OX40 agonist ivuxolimab in advanced cancers. Produced via immunoSEQ multiplex PCR; TCRdb's table is partial and in-frame only. Here the sample spans 60,000 to 95,000 clones, approximately 84% being singletons. The specimen was CD4+ or CD8+ T cells sorted from blood, collected in a trial of the OX40 agonist ivuxolimab. These receptor sequences come from an adult with an advanced solid tumor such as melanoma, head and neck, liver or kidney cancer. The CDR3 runs from the conserved cysteine through the conserved F or W. A D gene is named only where the DNA matches it firmly. A clone size is listed for some rows: how often the clone was seen (once, few, many), or a class if it is expanded.

CDR3 length	V gene	D gene	clone size	J gene	CDR3 DNA	CDR3 protein
16	TRBV10-3	TRBD1	-	TRBJ1-2	TGTGCCATCAGTGGGGGTAGACAGGGGTCTAACTATGGCTACACCTTC	CAISGGRQGSNYGYTF
14	TRBV5-5	-	-	TRBJ1-5	TGTGCCAGCAGCTTAGACAGGTTTAATCAGCCCCAGCATTTT	CASSLDRFNQPQHF
16	TRBV11-2	TRBD2	-	TRBJ2-5	TGTGCCAGCAGCTTAGATCTTGCTAGCGGGGAAGAGACCCAGTACTTC	CASSLDLASGEETQYF
13	TRBV28	-	-	TRBJ1-2	TGTGCCAGCAGTGAACCCGGGGACTATGGCTACACCTTC	CASSEPGDYGYTF
17	TRBV7-9	-	few	TRBJ2-7	TGTGCCAGCAGCCCCGGCCGGGGGCGGGAGAGGTCCTACGAGCAGTACTTC	CASSPGRGRERSYEQYF
15	TRBV2	-	-	TRBJ2-1	TGTGCCAGCATGAGGACCCCTATCCGGTTCAATGAGCAGTTCTTC	CASMRTPIRFNEQFF
14	TRBV18	-	-	TRBJ1-2	TGTGCCAGCCAGGGATCGGGACAAAACTATGGCTACACCTTC	CASQGSGQNYGYTF
16	TRBV5-6	-	-	TRBJ1-1	TGTGCCAGCAGCTTCATACGCGTCCCTATGAACACTGAAGCTTTCTTT	CASSFIRVPMNTEAFF
15	TRBV19	TRBD1	-	TRBJ2-5	TGTGCCAGTAGTACTCGGACAGGGGGGACAGAGACCCAGTACTTC	CASSTRTGGTETQYF
13	TRBV25-1	-	once	TRBJ1-4	TGTGCCAGCAGTGAATTCGGGCGTGAAAAACTGTTTTTT	CASSEFGREKLFF
15	TRBV9	-	-	TRBJ2-1	TGTGCCAGCAGCGTAGCGGGAGTGTCCTACAATGAGCAGTTCTTC	CASSVAGVSYNEQFF
14	TRBV29-1	TRBD1	few	TRBJ1-1	TGCAGCGTTGGTGTCCAGGGGGTAAACACTGAAGCTTTCTTT	CSVGVQGVNTEAFF
14	TRBV5-1	-	-	TRBJ2-3	TGCGCCAGCAATGAGTGGACCAGCACAGATACGCAGTATTTT	CASNEWTSTDTQYF
18	TRBV13	TRBD2	-	TRBJ2-5	TGTGCCAGCAGCTCATTAGAATTAGCGGGAGCGACCGCGGGGACCCAGTACTTC	CASSSLELAGATAGTQYF
11	TRBV10-1	-	-	TRBJ2-5	TGCGCCAGCAGGACGGGGAGAAACCAGTACTTC	CASRTGRNQYF
15	TRBV5-1	-	-	TRBJ2-5	TGCGCCAGCACCACGATCGGGGGGCGCGGAGAGACCCAGTACTTC	CASTTIGGRGETQYF
19	TRBV4-2	TRBD2	-	TRBJ2-3	TGTGCCAGCAGCCAAGCCGGACGGGGGGGCGGGGGTCGTGCAGATACGCAGTATTTT	CASSQAGRGGGGRADTQYF
15	TRBV5-1	TRBD1	-	TRBJ2-7	TGCGCCAGCAGCTCGGGACAGGCAAGCTCCTACGAGCAGTACTTC	CASSSGQASSYEQYF
15	TRBV6-1	TRBD1	-	TRBJ1-2	TGTGCCAGCAGCTCACAGGGGGCAGAGGACTATGGCTACACCTTC	CASSSQGAEDYGYTF
16	TRBV5-1	TRBD2	-	TRBJ2-5	TGCGCCAGCAGCCGGTTAGCGGGAGGTAACCAAGAGACCCAGTACTTC	CASSRLAGGNQETQYF
15	TRBV18	TRBD1	-	TRBJ1-5	TGTGCCAGCTCACTTCAGGGACAGCCTAATCAGCCCCAGCATTTT	CASSLQGQPNQPQHF
16	TRBV5-1	-	-	TRBJ2-3	TGCGCCAGCAGCTTGGTAATGGCCCCTAGCACAGATACGCAGTATTTT	CASSLVMAPSTDTQYF
14	TRBV27	TRBD1	-	TRBJ1-2	TGTGCCAGCAGTGCGCCGTACCCCAGGGGGGGCTACACCTTC	CASSAPYPRGGYTF
13	TRBV7-9	-	-	TRBJ2-1	TGTGCCAGCAGCTTAGGGGGTTGGAATGAGCAGTTCTTC	CASSLGGWNEQFF
15	TRBV5-1	-	-	TRBJ1-1	TGCGCCAGCAGCTTCCTAGGGGGAAGACTCACTGAAGCTTTCTTT	CASSFLGGRLTEAFF
14	TRBV5-8	-	-	TRBJ2-1	TGTGCCAGCAGCTTGGTGGTGGGAGGACATGAGCAGTTCTTC	CASSLVVGGHEQFF
15	TRBV29-1	-	-	TRBJ2-7	TGCAGCGTTGGTGGTATCGACAGCGAAGCATACGAGCAGTACTTC	CSVGGIDSEAYEQYF
15	TRBV11-2	TRBD2	-	TRBJ2-1	TGTGCCAGCAGCCCAGGACTAGCGGGCTACAATGAGCAGTTCTTC	CASSPGLAGYNEQFF
16	TRBV13	-	-	TRBJ2-2	TGTGCCAGCAGCTTATTTAGGGGCCGGAACACCGGGGAGCTGTTTTTT	CASSLFRGRNTGELFF
13	TRBV2	-	once	TRBJ2-3	TGTGCCACCCTATCGGGGGCGGCAGATACGCAGTATTTT	CATLSGAADTQYF
20	TRBV27	TRBD2	once	TRBJ2-1	TGTGCCAGCAGTCCGGGGTCGTGGCTAGCGGGGGGACGAGGGTACAATGAGCAGTTCTTC	CASSPGSWLAGGRGYNEQFF
15	TRBV10-2	TRBD2	-	TRBJ2-7	TGCGCCAGCAGTGAGGTAGCGGGAAACACCTACGAGCAGTACTTC	CASSEVAGNTYEQYF
16	TRBV5-1	TRBD2	-	TRBJ2-1	TGCGCCAGCACCCGAAGACTAGCGGGAGTTTCCAATGAGCAGTTCTTC	CASTRRLAGVSNEQFF
14	TRBV7-9	TRBD1	-	TRBJ2-1	TGTGCCAGCAGCTCCGGGACAGGGAGTTATGAGCAGTTCTTC	CASSSGTGSYEQFF
15	TRBV2	-	once	TRBJ2-1	TGTGCCAGCAGTGGGCAGGAAAGCTCCTACAATGAGCAGTTCTTC	CASSGQESSYNEQFF
13	TRBV19	TRBD1	-	TRBJ1-1	TGTGCCAGTATCCCGGGACAGGGGGCGCGGGCTTTCTTT	CASIPGQGARAFF
14	TRBV5-1	TRBD1	-	TRBJ2-7	TGCGCCAGCAGCATACGGACAGGGGGCTACGAGCAGTACTTC	CASSIRTGGYEQYF
17	TRBV5-1	-	-	TRBJ2-7	TGCGCCAGCAGCTTTTTCGCAGGGAGAAAGTGGGACTACGAGCAGTACTTC	CASSFFAGRKWDYEQYF
12	TRBV29-1	TRBD1	-	TRBJ2-5	TGCAGCGTAGGGACAGGGAATAAGGAGCAGTACTTC	CSVGTGNKEQYF
19	TRBV18	TRBD1	-	TRBJ2-6	TGTGCCAGCTCACCAAACCCCTGGGACAGGGGGCTTGGGGCCAACGTCCTGACTTTC	CASSPNPWDRGLGANVLTF
13	TRBV5-1	-	-	TRBJ2-1	TGCGCCAGCAGCCTAACAGGTTACAATGAGCAGTTCTTC	CASSLTGYNEQFF
15	TRBV19	-	-	TRBJ2-5	TGTGCCAGTAGCGGGAACTTGGGGTACCAAGAGACCCAGTACTTC	CASSGNLGYQETQYF
12	TRBV11-2	-	-	TRBJ2-1	TGTGCCAGCAGCTTAATATACAATGAGCAGTTCTTC	CASSLIYNEQFF
13	TRBV29-1	-	once	TRBJ1-2	TGCAGCGTTGAAGATCTCCAGGTTCTTGGCTACACCTTC	CSVEDLQVLGYTF
15	TRBV7-2	TRBD2	-	TRBJ2-5	TGTGCCAGCAGCCAAACTAGCGGGAGATTAGAGACCCAGTACTTC	CASSQTSGRLETQYF